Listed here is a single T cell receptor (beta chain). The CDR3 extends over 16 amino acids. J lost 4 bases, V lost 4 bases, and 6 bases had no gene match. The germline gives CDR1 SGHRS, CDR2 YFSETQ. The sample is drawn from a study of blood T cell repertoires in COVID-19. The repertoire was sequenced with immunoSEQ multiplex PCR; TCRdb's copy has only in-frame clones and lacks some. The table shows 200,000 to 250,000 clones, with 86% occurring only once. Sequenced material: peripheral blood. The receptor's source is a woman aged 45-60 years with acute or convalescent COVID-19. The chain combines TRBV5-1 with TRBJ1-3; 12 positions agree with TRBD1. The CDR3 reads CASSGGQGALGNTIYF. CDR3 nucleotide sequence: TGCGCCAGCAGCGGGGGACAGGGGGCTTTAGGAAACACCATATATTTT.